This record concerns one TCR beta chain sequence. Enrollment of patients from Seattle took place during active infection, with longitudinal follow-up. The data originate from a study of blood T cell repertoires in COVID-19. The wider study: COVID-19 samples from acute and convalescent phases originated in the United States, Italy and Spain.

Authors' processing steps: Nucleated cell counts were estimated from reference gene primer amplification. Method: immunoSEQ multiplex PCR; TCRdb's copy keeps in-frame clones and lacks some. The DNA was the basis for D and trimming; V, J and clone size are from that table. The sample records roughly 350,000 clones, around 86% being singletons. The CDR3 is 15 amino acids. Trimming took 5 bases from V and 1 from J; bases not matched to a gene: 6. Germline V CDR1 and CDR2: MNHEY, SVGAGI. Sequencing used peripheral blood. The rearrangement joins TRBV6-5 to TRBJ2-3, with 7 bases lining up with TRBD1. This clonotype was sampled from a woman in her fifties or sixties with COVID-19, enrolled during active disease. In nucleotides, the CDR3 is TGTGCCAGCAGTCTACAGGGGATCGGCACAGATACGCAGTATTTT. The encoded protein is CASSLQGIGTDTQYF.